Listed below are T cell receptor beta chains from one sample, sequenced in a study of OX40 agonist ivuxolimab in advanced cancers. The data were produced by immunoSEQ multiplex PCR, yet TCRdb's version contains in-frame clones alone and is incomplete. This sample carries roughly 72,000 clones, roughly 80% of them seen once, and the ten largest clones take roughly 4.7%. The sample was CD4+ or CD8+ T cells sorted from blood, taken in a trial of the OX40 agonist ivuxolimab. All receptors come from an adult with an advanced solid tumor such as melanoma, head and neck, liver or kidney cancer. The CDR3 runs from the conserved cysteine through the conserved F or W. D genes are given only for firm matches. Not every row has a clone size; where given, it reads once, few, many or a size class.

J gene | clone size | V gene | D gene | CDR3 protein | CDR3 DNA
TRBJ2-3 | - | TRBV28 | - | CASSLAGISTDTQYF | TGTGCCAGCAGTTTAGCCGGGATCAGCACAGATACGCAGTATTTT
TRBJ2-3 | once | TRBV7-2 | TRBD2 | CASSAHTTSASTDTQYF | TGTGCCAGCAGCGCCCATACAACTAGCGCCAGCACAGATACGCAGTATTTT
TRBJ1-2 | - | TRBV19 | TRBD1 | CASELGGQGARGYTF | TGTGCCAGTGAGTTAGGGGGACAGGGGGCCAGGGGCTACACCTTC
TRBJ1-5 | - | TRBV9 | - | CASSVGQGGQPQHF | TGTGCCAGCAGCGTAGGGCAGGGCGGTCAGCCCCAGCATTTT
TRBJ2-3 | - | TRBV5-4 | TRBD1 | CASSLGGTGFPDTQYF | TGTGCCAGCAGCTTGGGTGGGACAGGGTTTCCAGATACGCAGTATTTT
TRBJ1-1 | - | TRBV2 | - | CASSADTLEAFF | TGTGCCAGCAGCGCTGACACTCTTGAAGCTTTCTTT
TRBJ2-3 | - | TRBV6-4 | - | CASSDSGDTQYF | TGTGCCAGCAGTGACTCTGGAGATACGCAGTATTTT
TRBJ2-5 | few | TRBV18 | TRBD1 | CASSPRQGETQYF | TGTGCCAGCTCACCACGACAGGGAGAGACCCAGTACTTC
TRBJ2-5 | - | TRBV30 | - | CAWSSMFNPQETQYF | TGTGCCTGGAGTAGTATGTTTAACCCTCAAGAGACCCAGTACTTC
TRBJ1-5 | - | TRBV7-9 | - | CASSLATENGAQPQHF | TGTGCCAGCAGCTTAGCTACAGAGAACGGAGCTCAGCCCCAGCATTTT
TRBJ2-1 | - | TRBV7-2 | TRBD2 | CASSRQSSGGNEQFF | TGTGCCAGCAGCCGTCAGTCTAGCGGGGGGAATGAGCAGTTCTTC
TRBJ1-5 | - | TRBV6-6 | - | CASSSKAGPSNQPQHF | TGTGCCAGCAGTTCCAAGGCGGGGCCCAGCAATCAGCCCCAGCATTTT
TRBJ2-7 | - | TRBV10-3 | TRBD1 | CAISEGQGRLEQYF | TGTGCCATCAGTGAGGGACAGGGAAGGCTCGAGCAGTACTTC
TRBJ2-7 | once | TRBV10-3 | TRBD1 | CAIRTGTGYEQYF | TGTGCCATCAGAACCGGGACAGGATACGAGCAGTACTTC
TRBJ2-5 | - | TRBV11-2 | - | CASSRDQAETQYF | TGTGCCAGCAGCCGGGACCAAGCCGAGACCCAGTACTTC
TRBJ1-6 | few | TRBV6-5 | TRBD1 | CASSSQGATSLHF | TGTGCCAGCAGTTCCCAGGGGGCAACAAGCCTCCACTTT
TRBJ2-7 | - | TRBV7-6 | - | CASSLGSAGEQYF | TGTGCCAGCAGCTTAGGAAGCGCAGGGGAGCAGTACTTC